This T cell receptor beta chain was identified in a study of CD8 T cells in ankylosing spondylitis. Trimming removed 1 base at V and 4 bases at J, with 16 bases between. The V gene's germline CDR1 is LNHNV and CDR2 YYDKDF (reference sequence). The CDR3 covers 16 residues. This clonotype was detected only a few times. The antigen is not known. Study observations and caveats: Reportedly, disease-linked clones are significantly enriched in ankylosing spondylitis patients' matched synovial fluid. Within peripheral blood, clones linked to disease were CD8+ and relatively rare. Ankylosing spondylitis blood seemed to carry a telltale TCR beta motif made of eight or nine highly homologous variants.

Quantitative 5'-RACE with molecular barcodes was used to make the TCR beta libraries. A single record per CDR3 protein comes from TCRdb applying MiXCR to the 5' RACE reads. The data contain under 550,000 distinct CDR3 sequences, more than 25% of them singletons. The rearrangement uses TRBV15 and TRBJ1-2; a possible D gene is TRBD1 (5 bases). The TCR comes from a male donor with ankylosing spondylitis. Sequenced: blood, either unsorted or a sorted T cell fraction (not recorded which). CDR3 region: CATSRAFGGLGYGYTF. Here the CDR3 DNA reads TGTGCCACCAGCAGAGCATTCGGGGGTTTAGGCTATGGCTACACCTTC.